The 29 T cell receptor beta chains in this list originate from one sample, sequenced in a study of T cells in women clearing cervical HPV infection. Measured with immunoSEQ multiplex PCR; TCRdb has only the in-frame clones, and not every one. The sample totals about 31,000 clones. Sequenced: blood buffy coat. These receptors all stem from a woman aged 18-70 years with a cervical HPV16 infection that either progressed to CIN3+ or cleared (not recorded which).

The covered CDR3 bases are TGTGCCAGCAGCGCGACAGTTTACAATGAG. It specifies CASSATVYNE. The full CDR3 sequence reads CASSATVYNEQFF. The chain is built from TRBV7-9 and TRBJ2-1; TRBD1 is a possible D gene (5 bases). The CDR3 is cut off 3 residues early in the read; its end comes from the germline J gene. Per germline, CDR1 SEHNR and CDR2 FQNEAQ (reference sequence). Between the trimmed V and J ends, which lost 5 bases and 4 bases, there was a span of 9 bases. There are 13 residues in the CDR3. Complete variable domain (other parts from reference TRBV7-9 and TRBJ2-1): DTGVSQNPRHKITKRGQNVTFRCDPISEHNRLYWYRQTLGQGPEFLTYFQNEAQLEKSRLLSDRFSAERPKGSFSTLEIQRTEQGDSAMYLCASSATVYNEQFFGPGTRLTVL.

On this clone: The CDR3 end lies 3 residues beyond the end of the read and is filled in from the germline J gene. The rearrangement joins TRBV18 to TRBJ1-1; 7 bases fit TRBD1. The ends lost 1 base at V and 3 bases at J; junction bases unmatched: 5. Per germline, CDR1 KGHSH and CDR2 LQKENI. The CDR3 spans 15 residues. The part of the CDR3 DNA that was read is TGTGCCAGCTCACCACTTAGGGGGCCTGACACTGAA. Its protein product is CASSPLRGPDTE. The full CDR3 is CASSPLRGPDTEAFF.

Comments on this clone: The read finishes 3 residues shy of the CDR3 end, and the germline J gene is used to complete it. The chain has TRBV7-9 and TRBJ2-5; the D is unclear. CDR1 is SEHNR and CDR2 is FQNEAQ in the germline V gene (reference sequence). V was pared by 3 bases and J by 2 bases, with 7 bases between. The CDR3 runs 13 residues. CDR3 loop: CASSLAEQETQYF. The CDR3 bases that were read are TGTGCCAGCAGCTTGGCAGAACAAGAGACC.

About this clone itself: With the read ending 3 residues before the CDR3 end, the germline J gene is used to fill in that end. V gene TRBV20-1 combines with J gene TRBJ2-2, with TRBD1 identical over 9 bases. Germline V gene data show CDR1 as DFQATT and CDR2 as SNEGSKA (reference sequence). CDR3 length equals 15 residues. CDR3 DNA, as far as it was read: TGCAGTGCTACCCACCTACAGGGGGCGGATGAAAAG. It yields the protein CSATHLQGADEK. The complete CDR3 protein is CSATHLQGADEKLFF.

A note on this clone: With the read ending 3 residues before the CDR3 end, the germline J gene is used to fill in that end. V and J are TRBV2 and TRBJ1-2, with TRBD1 as a possible D gene (5 bases). The germline V and J ends were trimmed by 4 bases and 7 bases, with 10 bases remaining between them. Germline lookup yields CDR1 SNHLY and CDR2 FYNNEI. The CDR3 covers 12 residues. The CDR3 DNA, read in part, is TGTGCCAGCAGTGGAGGGGACTCTGGC. Its protein product is CASSGGDSG. The complete CDR3 reads CASSGGDSGYTF.

For this clone: The observed sequence ends 3 residues before the CDR3 terminus, with the missing tail filled in from the germline J gene. This same CDR3 is encoded by further DNA sequences in the sample. The chain joins TRBV7-2 to TRBJ2-7; D may be TRBD1 (5 bases). Germline V gene sequence: CDR1 SGHTA, CDR2 FQGNSA. CDR3 size: 15 residues. V lost 1 base and J 4 bases, leaving 14 bases between the germline ends. Partial CDR3 DNA: TGTGCCAGCAGCTTAGGGTGGGGCCCTCAATACGAG. It specifies CASSLGWGPQYE. The CDR3 reads in full as CASSLGWGPQYEQYF.

Regarding this clone: The read ends 3 residues before the CDR3 terminus; that terminus is restored from the germline J gene. The rearrangement links TRBV5-4 to TRBJ2-5, with 11 positions matching TRBD2. Trimming at V came to 2 bases and at J to 2 bases, leaving 2 bases not matched to a gene. The CDR3 consists of 15 residues. CDR1 SGHNT and CDR2 YYREEE come from the germline V gene (reference sequence). CDR3 sequence reads: CASSFRLAGQETQYF. The covered CDR3 bases are TGTGCCAGCAGCTTCAGACTAGCGGGACAAGAGACC.

A word on this clone: The CDR3 goes on 3 residues after the read ends, and that part is filled in from the germline J gene. The chain employs TRBV2 and TRBJ2-3; TRBD1 might be the D (6 bases). The germline V gene has CDR1 SNHLY and CDR2 FYNNEI. Between the trimmed V and J ends, which lost 5 bases and 2 bases, there was a span of 11 bases. The CDR3 is 14 residues long. CDR3 in amino acids: CASSYDRNTDTQYF. The CDR3 bases that were read are TGTGCCAGCAGTTACGACAGGAACACAGATACG.

Turning to this clone: Read sequence stops 3 residues before the CDR3 end, and the germline J gene provides the missing end. The V and J genes are TRBV2 and TRBJ1-2, with 8 bases lining up with TRBD1. Germline values: CDR1 SNHLY, CDR2 FYNNEI. The CDR3 is 14 amino acids. J gave up 6 bases and V 7 bases, and 10 bases lay outside the gene matches. CDR3 residues: CASNLRQGAHGYTF. Incomplete CDR3 DNA: TGTGCCAGCAATCTGAGGCAGGGGGCACATGGC. Full variable domain (remainder filled in from reference TRBV2 and TRBJ1-2): EPEVTQTPSHQVTQMGQEVILRCVPISNHLYFYWYRQILGQKVEFLVSFYNNEISEKSEIFDDQFSVERPDGSNFTLKIRSTKLEDSAMYFCASNLRQGAHGYTFGSGTRLTVV.

As to this clone: The read halts 3 residues ahead of the CDR3 end, with the missing end drawn from the germline J gene. The chain links TRBV5-1 to TRBJ2-3, with 10 bases that match TRBD1. With V trimmed by 4 bases and J by 3 bases, 11 bases remained unmatched. The CDR3 runs 17 residues. Per germline, CDR1 SGHRS and CDR2 YFSETQ. The CDR3 is CASSTRQGASNTDTQYF. CDR3 DNA (partial): TGCGCCAGCAGCACTAGACAGGGGGCTAGTAATACAGATACG.

In regard to this clone: The read finishes 3 residues shy of the CDR3 end, and the germline J gene is used to complete it. This rearrangement joins TRBV29-1 to TRBJ1-6, with 8 positions matching TRBD1. Looked up from germline, CDR1 is SQVTM and CDR2 is ANQGSEA. The CDR3 totals 14 residues. V shed 6 bases and J 8 bases; nucleotides not matched to a gene: 9. CDR3 sequence: CSVRDRQGDSPLHF. CDR3 DNA, as far as it was read: TGCAGCGTCCGGGACAGGCAGGGCGATTCACCC.

On this clone: The read ends 3 residues before the CDR3 terminus; that terminus is restored from the germline J gene. The chain couples TRBV5-5 to TRBJ1-2, with a weak D call TRBD1 (5 bases). The CDR3 extends over 15 amino acids. Germline V gene lookup returns CDR1 SGHKS and CDR2 YYEKEE (reference sequence). The CDR3 here is CASSLDWGEFGGYTF. Partial CDR3 DNA: TGTGCCAGCAGCTTGGATTGGGGGGAATTCGGAGGC.

CDR3 amino acids: CASSLSSTYNEQFF. The covered CDR3 bases are TGTGCCAGCAGCTTAAGCTCAACCTACAATGAG. This sequence joins TRBV7-2 and TRBJ2-1; no firm D call. The read finishes 3 residues shy of the CDR3 end, and the germline J gene is used to complete it. This CDR3 comprises 14 residues. Germline-derived CDR1 and CDR2 are SGHTA and FQGNSA. V was shortened by 2 bases and J by 2 bases, with 7 bases between the two germline ends.

As regards this clone: Read data end 3 residues before the CDR3 end; the end is taken from the germline J gene. This chain uses TRBV5-1 with TRBJ2-3; TRBD1 is a possible D gene (5 bases). This CDR3 is built from 14 residues. Germline CDR1 is SGHRS and CDR2 is YFSETQ. Trimming removed 0 bases from V and 6 bases from J, with 11 bases in between. The covered CDR3 bases are TGCGCCAGCAGCTTGGCGACAGCAGGGGATACG. Translating it yields CASSLATAGDT. The full CDR3 reads CASSLATAGDTQYF.

On this clone itself: Read sequence stops 3 residues before the CDR3 end, and the germline J gene provides the missing end. V and J are TRBV19 and TRBJ2-5; a weak D match, TRBD1 (5 bases). Between the trimmed V and J ends, which lost 6 bases and 4 bases, there was a span of 15 bases. CDR1 and CDR2 (germline): LNHDA, SQIVND (reference sequence). This CDR3 is built from 14 residues. The CDR3 bases that were read are TGTGCCAGTAGAGCTCAGGGATATGGAGAGACC. Its translation is CASRAQGYGET. The full CDR3 protein reads CASRAQGYGETQYF.

A word on this clone: Sequencing ends 3 residues short of the CDR3 end; the germline J gene provides the rest. This chain links TRBV11-2 with TRBJ2-2; D is uncertain. CDR1 and CDR2 from the germline V gene are SGHAT and FQNNGV. V dropped 3 bases and J dropped 0 bases, with 8 bases sitting between them. The CDR3 length is 15 residues. CDR3 sequence reads: CASSFEATNTGELFF. The CDR3 bases that were read are TGTGCCAGCAGCTTCGAAGCGACGAACACCGGGGAG. Together with reference TRBV11-2 and TRBJ2-2, the CDR3 gives the full variable domain: EAGVAQSPRYKIIEKRQSVAFWCNPISGHATLYWYQQILGQGPKLLIQFQNNGVVDDSQLPKDRFSAERLKGVDSTLKIQPAKLEDSAVYLCASSFEATNTGELFFGEGSRLTVL.

About this clone: The read ends 3 residues early relative to the CDR3; the germline J gene fills the gap. The chain links TRBV7-2 to TRBJ2-1; 13 positions match TRBD2. The CDR3 totals 15 residues. From germline, CDR1 is SGHTA and CDR2 FQGNSA. The junction had 7 bases not matched to a gene; V was cut back by 5 bases and J by 9 bases. This CDR3 is CASSPTSGGWIEQFF. Partial CDR3 DNA: TGTGCCAGCAGCCCGACTAGCGGGGGGTGGATTGAG.

About this clone itself: The read stops 3 residues short of the end of the CDR3; the missing end is completed from the germline J gene. The V gene is TRBV19, the J gene TRBJ2-1, with a possible D match to TRBD1 (6 bases). Germline CDR1 reads LNHDA; CDR2 reads SQIVND (reference sequence). V was shortened by 3 bases and J by 9 bases, with 12 bases between the two germline ends. The CDR3 runs to 13 residues. The CDR3 bases that were read are TGTGCCAGTAGTATCCGACGGGACACTGAG. Translation gives CASSIRRDTE. The CDR3 reads in full as CASSIRRDTEQFF.

In regard to this clone: The read stops 3 residues short of the end of the CDR3; the missing end is completed from the germline J gene. The gene calls are TRBV20-1 and TRBJ2-3, with 10 bases matching TRBD2. The CDR3 is 17 amino acids. Germline trimming cut 2 bases from V and 6 bases from J; bases unmatched to any gene: 14. The V gene's germline CDR1 is DFQATT and CDR2 SNEGSKA (reference sequence). Partial CDR3 DNA: TGCAGTGCTAGATTCTCCCTACTAGCGGGGAGAGGTGATACG. Translated, it gives CSARFSLLAGRGDT. The full CDR3 is CSARFSLLAGRGDTQYF.

As concerns this clone: The DNA ends 3 residues before the CDR3 does, and the rest of the CDR3 is filled in from the germline J gene. This rearrangement joins TRBV20-1 to TRBJ1-6, with 9 bases that match TRBD1. After removal of 2 bases from V and 10 bases from J, the junction contained 6 bases not matched to a gene. From germline, CDR1 is DFQATT and CDR2 SNEGSKA (reference sequence). The CDR3 consists of 14 residues. The CDR3 sequence: CSARSDRGGSPLHF. The CDR3 bases that were read are TGCAGTGCTAGATCCGACAGGGGGGGGTCACCC.

Notes on this clone: The read falls 3 residues short of the CDR3 end, and the missing part is taken from the germline J gene. This sequence joins TRBV5-1 and TRBJ1-2, with D unclear. Germline CDR1 reads SGHRS; CDR2 reads YFSETQ. CDR3 length: 13 residues. The sequenced part of the CDR3 DNA is TGCGCCAGCAGTAGTGAGGGCACAGATACC. Translating gives CASSSEGTDT. Given in full, the CDR3 is CASSSEGTDTYTF.

About this clone: The read terminates 3 residues before the CDR3 end, so the remaining end is supplied by the germline J gene. This chain links TRBV6-1 with TRBJ2-3; perhaps TRBD1 as D (6 bases). V was clipped by 4 bases and J by 1 base, with 9 bases between them. The germline CDR1 and CDR2 sequences are MNHNS and SASEGT. CDR3 length: 14 residues. Incomplete CDR3 DNA: TGTGCCAGCAGTGCGTCAGGGGGCACAGATACG. This translates into CASSASGGTDT. The CDR3, in full, reads CASSASGGTDTQYF.

A word on this clone: The read falls 3 residues short of the CDR3 end, and the missing part is taken from the germline J gene. This chain joins TRBV20-1 and TRBJ2-3; 9 bases align to TRBD2. CDR3 length: 15 residues. Germline V gene sequence: CDR1 DFQATT, CDR2 SNEGSKA (reference sequence). The J segment lost 4 bases and the V segment lost 4 bases, leaving 9 bases of the junction unmatched. The part of the CDR3 DNA that was read is TGCAGTGCTAAGCATAGCGGGAGAGGGGCAGATACG. Amino acids: CSAKHSGRGADT. The whole CDR3 region reads CSAKHSGRGADTQYF.

On this clone: From the germline J gene comes the end of the CDR3, since the read stops 3 residues before it. This sequence joins TRBV7-2 and TRBJ2-3; the D is unclear. Germline V lookup: CDR1 SGHTA, CDR2 FQGNSA. Trimming removed 2 bases from V and 3 bases from J, with 12 bases in between. The CDR3 consists of 15 residues. The CDR3 spells CASSLTRARTDTQYF. The part of the CDR3 DNA that was read is TGTGCCAGCAGCTTAACGCGTGCCAGGACAGATACG. Combining the CDR3 with reference TRBV7-2 and TRBJ2-3 gives the whole variable domain GAGVSQSPSNKVTEKGKDVELRCDPISGHTALYWYRQSLGQGLEFLIYFQGNSAPDKSGLPSDRFSAERTGGSVSTLTIQRTQQEDSAVYLCASSLTRARTDTQYFGPGTRLTVL.

As to this clone: The read ends 3 residues early relative to the CDR3; the germline J gene fills the gap. The rearrangement links TRBV5-1 to TRBJ1-1, with TRBD1 identical over 8 bases. Germline V CDR1 and CDR2: SGHRS, YFSETQ. The CDR3 is 15 residues long. V lost 0 bases and J lost 4; bases outside the gene matches: 5. The covered CDR3 bases are TGCGCCAGCAGCTTGGGACAGGGGCTCGGCACTGAA. This gives the protein CASSLGQGLGTE. The whole CDR3 sequence is CASSLGQGLGTEAFF.

With regard to this clone: The CDR3 extends 3 residues past the end of the read, so its final part is completed from the germline J gene. The V call is TRBV5-5, the J call TRBJ2-5; TRBD2 matches 11 bases. This CDR3 is 15 amino acids long. The germline gives CDR1 SGHKS, CDR2 YYEKEE (reference sequence). CDR3 bases read: TGTGCCAGCAAACCGGGACTAGCGGCCCCAGATACC. Encoded protein: CASKPGLAAPDT. The CDR3 in full is CASKPGLAAPDTQYF.

On this clone itself: The read halts 3 residues ahead of the CDR3 end, with the missing end drawn from the germline J gene. The chain couples TRBV20-1 to TRBJ2-7; a possible D gene is TRBD1 (6 bases). Germline CDR1 is DFQATT and CDR2 is SNEGSKA (reference sequence). V lost 6 bases to trimming and J lost 3 bases, with 18 bases between them. This CDR3 region has 14 residues. The CDR3 loop reads CSANSGTRDYEQYF. The CDR3 DNA, read in part, is TGCAGTGCAAATTCCGGGACACGCGACTACGAG.

A note on this clone: The read finishes 3 residues shy of the CDR3 end, and the germline J gene is used to complete it. V is TRBV29-1 and J is TRBJ2-5; D is possibly TRBD1 (6 bases). CDR3 length: 13 residues. CDR1 SQVTM and CDR2 ANQGSEA come from the germline V gene. Trimming left V 1 base short and J 4 bases short, with 10 bases between. The part of the CDR3 DNA that was read is TGCAGCGTTGAAGGGACAGAGAGAGAGACC. Its translation: CSVEGTERET. The CDR3, in full, reads CSVEGTERETQYF.

This CDR3 is CASSERRGENTEAFF. The CDR3 bases that were read are TGTGCCAGCAGTGAAAGGAGGGGCGAGAACACTGAA. The rearrangement joins TRBV6-1 to TRBJ1-1; D perhaps matches TRBD1 (5 bases). The CDR3 end lies 3 residues beyond the end of the read and is filled in from the germline J gene. Trimming shortened V by 2 bases and J by 1 base, and 11 bases separated the two germline ends. Germline V gene data show CDR1 as MNHNS and CDR2 as SASEGT. This CDR3 region has 15 residues.